This T cell receptor (beta chain) was profiled in a study of T cell clones after liver transplantation. Study context: A pre-transplant mixed lymphocyte reaction with TCRbeta sequencing defined graft-donor-reactive clones followed in post-transplant blood. Graft-donor-reactive sequences were compared with third-party-reactive TCRbeta sequences from pre-transplant mixed lymphocyte reactions.

Notes on this clone: Antigen: not known.

Assay used: immunoSEQ multiplex PCR; TCRdb lists only in-frame clones, some missing. The data show about 85,000 clones, 70% to 85% seen once. Study-wide results and caveats: A larger donor-reactive than third-party decline suggested partial antigen-specific deletion.

This receptor was obtained from a human patient who received a liver transplant. Part of the T cell pool may stem from the graft donor. Sample: CD4+ T cells from blood, taken just over 45 months after liver transplant.

CDR3 DNA: TGTGCCAGCAGTGAAGGGGCGGGGGGGGGCACTGAAGCTTTCTTT. Its protein product is CASSEGAGGGTEAFF. J is TRBJ1-1 and V is TRBV6-1; TRBD1 might be the D (5 bases). The V end lost 1 base, the J end lost 4 bases, and 13 bases lay between the germline ends. Germline CDR1 and CDR2: MNHNS and SASEGT. The CDR3 totals 15 residues.